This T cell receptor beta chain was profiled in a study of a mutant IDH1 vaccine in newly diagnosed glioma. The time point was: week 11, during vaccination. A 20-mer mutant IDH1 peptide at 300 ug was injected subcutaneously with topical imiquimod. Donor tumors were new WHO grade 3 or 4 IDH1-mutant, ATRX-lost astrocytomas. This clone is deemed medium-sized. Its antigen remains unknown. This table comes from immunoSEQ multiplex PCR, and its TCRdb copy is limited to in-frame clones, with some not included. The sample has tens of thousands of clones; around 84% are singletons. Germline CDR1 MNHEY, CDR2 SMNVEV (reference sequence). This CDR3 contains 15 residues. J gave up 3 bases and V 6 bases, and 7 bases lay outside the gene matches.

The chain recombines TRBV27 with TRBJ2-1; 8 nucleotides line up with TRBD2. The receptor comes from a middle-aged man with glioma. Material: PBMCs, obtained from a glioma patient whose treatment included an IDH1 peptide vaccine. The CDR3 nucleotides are TGTGCCAGCAGGCTCAGCGGGAGTAGCTACAATGAGCAGTTCTTC. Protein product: CASRLSGSSYNEQFF.